This T cell receptor beta chain was sequenced during a study of T cells in Graves' hyperthyroidism and ophthalmopathy. Authors of the study amplified TCR beta CDR3 regions from RNA transcripts. RT-PCR in the first round (using the HTBI primer set) targeted the TCR CDR3. MiXCR, run by TCRdb on the multiplex PCR reads, gives a single entry per CDR3 protein. The sample contains 450,000 to 700,000 distinct CDR3 sequences, more than 45% of which appear only once. This CDR3 is built from 11 residues. CDR1 is SQVTM and CDR2 is ANQGSEA in the germline V gene. Trimming took 5 bases from V and 3 from J, leaving 6 bases between them.

Source material: peripheral blood or thyroid tissue (not recorded which). The chain is built from TRBV29-1 and TRBJ2-3, with D unclear. This clonotype was sampled from a young woman with Graves' hyperthyroidism. CDR3 nucleotides: TGCAGCGTTCAAAAGACAGATACGCAGTATTTT. Its protein product is CSVQKTDTQYF.